Listed here is a single T cell receptor beta chain. As yet, its antigen is unknown. This entry comes from a study of cytomegalovirus exposure and HLA in healthy donors. Study-wide results and limits: Compared with the roughly 730-donor mean, an Asian-associated ancestry cluster reportedly had fewer N-insertions, according to a later analysis. A link between a missense DCLRE1C variant and TCR beta V- and J-gene trimming emerged from a later analysis. Listed as cytomegalovirus-associated were roughly 180 TCR beta chains. A later analysis showed HLA-associated TCR beta chains outstripping equally common others in clonal expansion.

The CDR3 has 15 residues. Germline V gene sequence: CDR1 MNHEY, CDR2 SVGAGI. Deletions cut 0 bases from V and 5 bases from J, with 13 bases between. A multiplex PCR was run with 60 Vbeta primers and 13 Jbeta primers. This table comes from immunoSEQ multiplex PCR, and its TCRdb copy is limited to in-frame clones, with some not included. This table holds 99,000 or so clones, approximately 80% found once. This chain uses TRBV6-5 with TRBJ1-1, with a tentative D call TRBD1 (5 bases). This receptor was obtained from a male donor in good health and CMV-seronegative. Sequenced material: PBMCs. The CDR3: CASSYSSTRGTEAFF. The CDR3, as DNA: TGTGCCAGCAGTTACTCATCCACAAGGGGAACTGAAGCTTTCTTT.